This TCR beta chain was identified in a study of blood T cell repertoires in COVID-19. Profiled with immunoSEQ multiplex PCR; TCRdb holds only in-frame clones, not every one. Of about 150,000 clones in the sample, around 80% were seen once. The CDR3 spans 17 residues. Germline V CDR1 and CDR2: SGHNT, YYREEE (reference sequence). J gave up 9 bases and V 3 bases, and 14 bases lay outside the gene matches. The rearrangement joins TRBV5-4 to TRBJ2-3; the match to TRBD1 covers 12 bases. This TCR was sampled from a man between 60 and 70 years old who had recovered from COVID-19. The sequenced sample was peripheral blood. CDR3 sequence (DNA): TGTGCCAGCAGCTCATCGGGGGGACAGGGGGCGCTTTGGACGCAGTATTTT. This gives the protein CASSSSGGQGALWTQYF. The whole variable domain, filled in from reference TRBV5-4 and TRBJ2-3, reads ETGVTQSPTHLIKTRGQQVTLRCSSQSGHNTVSWYQQALGQGPQFIFQYYREEENGRGNFPPRFSGLQFPNYSSELNVNALELDDSALYLCASSSSGGQGALWTQYFGPGTRLTVL.